Listed below are T cell receptor beta chains from one sample, sequenced in a study of blood T cells in healthy people across ages. TCRdb ran MiXCR on the 5' RACE reads and lists one entry per CDR3 protein. The profile shows 550,000 to 750,000 distinct CDR3 sequences, over 20% of them singletons. The material sequenced was blood. These receptors were obtained from a man in his 70s in good health. The CDR3 runs from the conserved cysteine through the conserved F or W.

CDR3aa: CASSSPEIWETQYF
v_gene: TRBV28
j_gene: TRBJ2-5

CDR3aa: CASSFVLGEQYF
v_gene: TRBV12-3/TRBV12-4
j_gene: .

CDR3aa: CASSLKVPSGANVLTF
v_gene: TRBV7-9
j_gene: TRBJ2-6

CDR3aa: CASSLAYSDGYNEQFF
v_gene: TRBV7-2
j_gene: TRBJ2-1

CDR3aa: CSVGVDRGKDEQYF
v_gene: TRBV29-1
j_gene: TRBJ2-7

CDR3aa: CASRSSPQETQYF
v_gene: TRBV10-2
j_gene: TRBJ2-5

CDR3aa: CASDRLGPHNEQFF
v_gene: TRBV6-1
j_gene: TRBJ2-1

CDR3aa: CATGQGNSYNSPLHF
v_gene: TRBV2
j_gene: TRBJ1-6

CDR3aa: CASSRGLGPNIQYF
v_gene: TRBV9
j_gene: TRBJ2-4

CDR3aa: CASSLWPASGNTIYF
v_gene: TRBV11-3
j_gene: TRBJ1-3

CDR3aa: CASSLEGTVRGTDTQYF
v_gene: TRBV12-3/TRBV12-4
j_gene: TRBJ2-3

CDR3aa: CASSFRQQETQYF
v_gene: TRBV11-1
j_gene: TRBJ2-5

CDR3aa: CASLSSGASLQYF
v_gene: TRBV6-1
j_gene: TRBJ2-5

CDR3aa: CASRDTGNTDTQYF
v_gene: TRBV6-2/TRBV6-3
j_gene: TRBJ2-3

CDR3aa: CSGRLDTEAFF
v_gene: TRBV29-1
j_gene: TRBJ1-1

CDR3aa: CASSHERGVGGYTF
v_gene: TRBV3-1
j_gene: TRBJ1-2

CDR3aa: CSASVEYEQYF
v_gene: TRBV20-1
j_gene: TRBJ2-7

CDR3aa: CASSPRSGGPETQYF
v_gene: TRBV18
j_gene: .

CDR3aa: CASSREGWPTNEKLFF
v_gene: TRBV12-3/TRBV12-4
j_gene: TRBJ1-4

CDR3aa: CASRQAREHGYTF
v_gene: TRBV14
j_gene: TRBJ1-2

CDR3aa: CSASSLRQGQPQHF
v_gene: TRBV20-1
j_gene: TRBJ1-5

CDR3aa: CASEYVSSRHMRETQYF
v_gene: TRBV12-3/TRBV12-4
j_gene: TRBJ2-5

CDR3aa: CATSLGTGLLGYTF
v_gene: TRBV10-3
j_gene: TRBJ1-2

CDR3aa: CASSLEGGDGQPQHF
v_gene: TRBV5-1
j_gene: TRBJ1-5

CDR3aa: CASSVHPGNTIYF
v_gene: TRBV9
j_gene: TRBJ1-3

CDR3aa: CASSPRDRSLYEKLFF
v_gene: TRBV19
j_gene: TRBJ1-4

CDR3aa: CASSKGQGRAFF
v_gene: TRBV28
j_gene: TRBJ1-1

CDR3aa: CSAREGGGTQYF
v_gene: TRBV20-1
j_gene: TRBJ2-5

CDR3aa: CATSRAIQGTNTGELFF
v_gene: TRBV15
j_gene: TRBJ2-2

CDR3aa: CSAEEGSGKADTQYF
v_gene: TRBV20-1
j_gene: TRBJ2-3

CDR3aa: CSAKSPGLAVETQYF
v_gene: TRBV20-1
j_gene: .

CDR3aa: CSAIGGSQPQHF
v_gene: TRBV20-1
j_gene: TRBJ1-5

CDR3aa: CSAPVASPYEQYF
v_gene: TRBV20-1
j_gene: TRBJ2-7

CDR3aa: CASSPTEETQYF
v_gene: TRBV28
j_gene: TRBJ2-5

CDR3aa: CAIRHLEGSPLHF
v_gene: TRBV10-3
j_gene: TRBJ1-6

CDR3aa: CSASNPGQGQETQYF
v_gene: TRBV20-1
j_gene: TRBJ2-5

CDR3aa: CAGGQGGWYGYTF
v_gene: TRBV28
j_gene: TRBJ1-2

CDR3aa: CASSESESSYNEQFF
v_gene: TRBV9
j_gene: TRBJ2-1

CDR3aa: CSARIGANTEAFF
v_gene: TRBV20-1
j_gene: TRBJ1-1

CDR3aa: CASRPGTASSYEQYF
v_gene: TRBV28
j_gene: TRBJ2-7